This is a list of T cell receptor beta chains from one sample in a study of spatial heterogeneity in lung cancer. TCRdb reprocessed the 5' RACE reads with MiXCR, giving one entry per CDR3 protein. The sample shows 20,000 to 30,000 distinct CDR3 sequences, about 4.3% of them seen only once. The material was PBMCs, obtained at surgery. These receptors all come from a male donor with early-stage non-small cell lung cancer. The CDR3 runs from the conserved cysteine through the conserved F or W. Fields, in order: clone size, V gene, D gene, J gene, CDR3 DNA, CDR3 protein. A D gene is named only where the DNA matches it firmly. Clone sizes are given selectively: once, few, many, or a class where the clone is expanded.

clone size: many
V gene: TRBV7-6
D gene: .
J gene: TRBJ2-7
CDR3 DNA: TGTGCCAGCAGCTTAAATTCTGCGGGCGCTCCCTACGAGCAGTACTTC
CDR3 protein: CASSLNSAGAPYEQYF

clone size: many
V gene: TRBV3-1
D gene: .
J gene: TRBJ2-5
CDR3 DNA: TGTGCCAGCAGCCACCAGGTAGGGACCCAGTACTTC
CDR3 protein: CASSHQVGTQYF

clone size: many
V gene: TRBV7-9
D gene: .
J gene: TRBJ2-1
CDR3 DNA: TGTGCCAGCAGCTTACCGGGAAGAGGCAATGAGCAGTTCTTC
CDR3 protein: CASSLPGRGNEQFF

clone size: many
V gene: TRBV7-2
D gene: .
J gene: TRBJ1-4
CDR3 DNA: TGTGCCAGCAGCCAGGACCGCCGCAGGCTGTTTTTT
CDR3 protein: CASSQDRRRLFF

clone size: many
V gene: TRBV6-2/TRBV6-3
D gene: .
J gene: TRBJ1-5
CDR3 DNA: TGTGCCAGCAGCTACGGTGGTGGACCTTACAATCAGCCCCAGCATTTT
CDR3 protein: CASSYGGGPYNQPQHF

clone size: medium-sized
V gene: TRBV18
D gene: .
J gene: TRBJ1-5
CDR3 DNA: TGTGCCAGCTCACCCGACAGTGGCAATCAGCCCCAGCATTTT
CDR3 protein: CASSPDSGNQPQHF

clone size: many
V gene: TRBV29-1
D gene: TRBD2
J gene: TRBJ2-7
CDR3 DNA: TGCAGCGTTGGGACTAGCGGGGGGACCTTCTACGAGCAGTACTTC
CDR3 protein: CSVGTSGGTFYEQYF

clone size: many
V gene: TRBV28
D gene: TRBD1
J gene: TRBJ1-2
CDR3 DNA: TGTGCCAGCAGTTTGGTAGGGGGCTTCGGCTACACCTTC
CDR3 protein: CASSLVGGFGYTF

clone size: few
V gene: TRBV20-1
D gene: TRBD1
J gene: TRBJ2-1
CDR3 DNA: TGCAGTGCTAGAGATTATGGACAGGCCTACAATGAGCAGTTCTTC
CDR3 protein: CSARDYGQAYNEQFF

clone size: many
V gene: TRBV4-3
D gene: .
J gene: TRBJ2-1
CDR3 DNA: TGCGCCAGCAGCCAAGATCCTCATTTAGGACCGTCGAGCTCCTACAATGAGCAGTTCTTC
CDR3 protein: CASSQDPHLGPSSSYNEQFF

clone size: many
V gene: TRBV18
D gene: .
J gene: TRBJ1-3
CDR3 DNA: TGTGCCAGCTCACCGCGGGAAAACACCATATATTTT
CDR3 protein: CASSPRENTIYF

clone size: many
V gene: TRBV5-4
D gene: .
J gene: TRBJ2-5
CDR3 DNA: TGTGCCAGCAGGGTCGGAGGGGGCCTGTACCAAGAGACCCAGTACTTC
CDR3 protein: CASRVGGGLYQETQYF

clone size: .
V gene: TRBV7-2
D gene: .
J gene: TRBJ2-5
CDR3 DNA: TGTGCCAGCAGCCCCAGGGTTCTATCGGAGACCCAGTACTTC
CDR3 protein: CASSPRVLSETQYF

clone size: many
V gene: TRBV18
D gene: .
J gene: TRBJ1-2
CDR3 DNA: TGTGCCAGCTCACCAGGGGTTTTTTCGTATAATGGCTACACCTTC
CDR3 protein: CASSPGVFSYNGYTF

clone size: many
V gene: TRBV10-3
D gene: .
J gene: TRBJ2-5
CDR3 DNA: TGTGCCATCAGTGTCAGAAGCCAAGAGACCCAGTACTTC
CDR3 protein: CAISVRSQETQYF

clone size: many
V gene: TRBV18
D gene: TRBD1
J gene: TRBJ2-5
CDR3 DNA: TGTGCCAGCTCACCACGACAGGGGAGGCCTCGAGATATCCAAGAGACCCAGTACTTC
CDR3 protein: CASSPRQGRPRDIQETQYF

clone size: many
V gene: TRBV20-1
D gene: TRBD1
J gene: TRBJ2-4
CDR3 DNA: TGCAGTGCTAGAGTGGGACAGGCGGACATTCAGTACTTC
CDR3 protein: CSARVGQADIQYF

clone size: many
V gene: TRBV12-3/TRBV12-4
D gene: .
J gene: TRBJ2-3
CDR3 DNA: TGTGCCAGCAGAGCCGGGACCACCGGGCAGTATTTT
CDR3 protein: CASRAGTTGQYF

clone size: many
V gene: TRBV5-6
D gene: .
J gene: TRBJ2-7
CDR3 DNA: TGTGCCAGCAGCACAATTAGGGGATACGAGCAGTACTTC
CDR3 protein: CASSTIRGYEQYF

clone size: medium-sized
V gene: TRBV6-5
D gene: TRBD1
J gene: TRBJ1-2
CDR3 DNA: TGTGCCAGCAGTCCCCAGACAGGGGCGATCTATGGCTACACCTTC
CDR3 protein: CASSPQTGAIYGYTF

clone size: many
V gene: TRBV27
D gene: TRBD1
J gene: TRBJ1-2
CDR3 DNA: TGTGCCAGCAGTTCGACAGGGGGCTTAACGAGCTATGGCTACACCTTC
CDR3 protein: CASSSTGGLTSYGYTF

clone size: many
V gene: TRBV6-2/TRBV6-3
D gene: .
J gene: TRBJ2-7
CDR3 DNA: TGTGCCAGCATAAAGGGTTCCTCCTACGAGCAGTACTTC
CDR3 protein: CASIKGSSYEQYF

clone size: many
V gene: TRBV11-1
D gene: TRBD1
J gene: TRBJ1-2
CDR3 DNA: TGTGCCAGCAGCTTCCGCGAGACAGGGGATGGCTACACCTTC
CDR3 protein: CASSFRETGDGYTF

clone size: .
V gene: TRBV6-5
D gene: .
J gene: TRBJ2-3
CDR3 DNA: TGTGCCAGCAGTTACAGACGGGGGGCTAGCACAGATACGCAGTATTTT
CDR3 protein: CASSYRRGASTDTQYF

clone size: many
V gene: TRBV10-1
D gene: TRBD1
J gene: TRBJ2-3
CDR3 DNA: TGCGCCAGCAGTGAGTCGACAGGGGACGGAGATACGCAGTATTTT
CDR3 protein: CASSESTGDGDTQYF

clone size: many
V gene: TRBV6-5
D gene: .
J gene: TRBJ2-7
CDR3 DNA: TGTGCCAGCAGGGGGGGACAGCCACCCTACGAGCAGTACTTC
CDR3 protein: CASRGGQPPYEQYF

clone size: medium-sized
V gene: TRBV11-2
D gene: .
J gene: TRBJ1-2
CDR3 DNA: TGTGCCAGCAGCTTGCAACCTTCTAACTATGGCTACACCTTC
CDR3 protein: CASSLQPSNYGYTF

clone size: medium-sized
V gene: TRBV7-2
D gene: .
J gene: TRBJ2-3
CDR3 DNA: TGTGCCACCTCCGCACGGAGGGGATACACAGATACGCAGTATTTT
CDR3 protein: CATSARRGYTDTQYF

clone size: .
V gene: TRBV12-3/TRBV12-4
D gene: .
J gene: TRBJ1-4
CDR3 DNA: TGTGCCAGCATCAGGGGAGAACTGTTTTTT
CDR3 protein: CASIRGELFF

clone size: many
V gene: TRBV7-9
D gene: .
J gene: TRBJ2-2
CDR3 DNA: TGTGCCAGCAGCTCGTGGCCACAGGGAAACACCGGGGAGCTGTTTTTT
CDR3 protein: CASSSWPQGNTGELFF